The 12 T cell receptor beta chains given below trace back to one sample, sequenced in a study of PD-1 blockade in classical Hodgkin lymphoma. The table came from immunoSEQ multiplex PCR; TCRdb's copy has only in-frame clones and leaves some out. The sample lists 43,000 or so clones; around 80% were seen once. Time point noted: cycle 4 day 1 (C4D1), after six to seven weeks of nivolumab. Exposure to brentuximab vedotin varied, and each patient had relapsed following autologous stem cell transplantation. The sample was peripheral blood mononuclear cells (PBMCs), taken before the fourth cycle of nivolumab. These receptors all stem from a human donor with classical Hodgkin lymphoma.

The genes are TRBV9 and TRBJ1-4, with D perhaps TRBD1 (6 bases). The V end lost 0 bases, the J end lost 8 bases, and 11 bases lay between the germline ends. Germline CDR1 is SGDLS and CDR2 is YYNGEE. This CDR3 has 14 amino acids. As DNA, the CDR3 is TGTGCCAGCAGCGTAGGGGCAGGGGAGGAAAAACTGTTTTTT. It encodes CASSVGAGEEKLFF.

The V call is TRBV7-9, the J call TRBJ1-4; TRBD1 is a possible D gene (5 bases). The germline V gene has CDR1 SEHNR and CDR2 FQNEAQ (reference sequence). Between the trimmed V and J ends, which lost 5 bases and 3 bases, there was a span of 7 bases. The CDR3 is 13 amino acids. The CDR3 sequence is CASSMGANEKLFF. The CDR3 DNA is TGTGCCAGCAGCATGGGGGCTAATGAAAAACTGTTTTTT.

The rearrangement joins TRBV11-2 to TRBJ1-4; TRBD1 aligns across 11 bases. The CDR3 is made up of 15 amino acids. V gave up 5 bases and J gave up 10 bases; unmatched junction bases: 9. Germline V gives CDR1 SGHAT, CDR2 FQNNGV. The CDR3 region has the DNA TGTGCCAGCAGCCATGCCGGGACAGGGGGTGGAAAACTGTTTTTT. Protein: CASSHAGTGGGKLFF.

The chain has TRBV28 and TRBJ1-4; D remains unclear. This CDR3 region has 12 residues. The germline V and J ends were trimmed by 2 bases and 13 bases, with 11 bases remaining between them. Germline V CDR1 and CDR2: MDHEN, SYDVKM. This chain's CDR3 is CASSLKRMGLFF. CDR3 DNA: TGTGCCAGCAGTTTAAAGAGGATGGGACTGTTTTTT.

This clone was recorded only once. The rearrangement uses TRBV5-6 and TRBJ2-2; TRBD1 aligns across 7 bases. Trimming at V came to 5 bases and at J to 4 bases, leaving 5 bases not matched to a gene. In germline, CDR1 is SGHDT, CDR2 YYEEEE. The CDR3 covers 14 residues. CDR3 nucleotides: TGTGCCAGCAGGTCACAGGGGAGCACCGGGGAGCTGTTTTTT. It is translated as CASRSQGSTGELFF.

This clone was recorded only once. This chain connects TRBV5-8 to TRBJ2-7; possibly TRBD2 for D (5 bases). Trimming cost V 9 bases and J 1 base, with 11 bases left between them. CDR1 is SGHTS and CDR2 is YDEGEE in the germline V gene. The CDR3 runs to 12 residues. The CDR3 DNA is TGTGCCACCCGACGGGATTCCTACGAGCAGTACTTC. Translation gives CATRRDSYEQYF.

The V and J genes are TRBV5-1 and TRBJ2-5; D may match TRBD1 or TRBD2 (6 bases each). Germline V lookup: CDR1 SGHRS, CDR2 YFSETQ. V lost 4 bases and J 5 bases, leaving 15 bases between the germline ends. The CDR3 is 14 residues long. This chain's CDR3 is CASSRGELSETQYF. The DNA of the CDR3 is TGCGCCAGCAGCAGGGGGGAACTTTCGGAGACCCAGTACTTC.

This chain connects TRBV29-1 to TRBJ2-1, with 9 nucleotides matching TRBD1. This CDR3 is built from 18 residues. Per germline, CDR1 SQVTM and CDR2 ANQGSEA. J gave up 4 bases and V 5 bases, and 18 bases lay outside the gene matches. Here the CDR3 reads CSVLTGGAGGDRYNEQFF. DNA for the CDR3: TGCAGCGTTTTAACAGGGGGCGCCGGCGGGGATCGTTACAATGAGCAGTTCTTC.

The J gene is TRBJ2-7, the V gene TRBV19; a possible D gene is TRBD1 (6 bases). The CDR3 length is 14 residues. Germline V gene sequence: CDR1 LNHDA, CDR2 SQIVND (reference sequence). V was clipped by 5 bases and J by 7 bases, with 18 bases between them. The CDR3 protein is CASSRQALTIEQYF. The DNA for the CDR3 is TGTGCCAGTAGTCGACAGGCCTTAACTATTGAGCAGTACTTC.

This chain links TRBV5-1 with TRBJ2-2; D is possibly TRBD1 (6 bases). The CDR3 consists of 16 residues. Germline V gene data show CDR1 as SGHRS and CDR2 as YFSETQ. The V end was cut by 0 bases, the J end by 2 bases, with 11 bases between. CDR3 amino acids: CASSLGWGRNTGELFF. The DNA for the CDR3 is TGCGCCAGCAGCTTGGGGTGGGGGCGCAACACCGGGGAGCTGTTTTTT.

The rearrangement joins TRBV5-1 to TRBJ2-3, with unresolved D. The CDR3 length is 15 residues. Trimming removed 5 bases at V and 3 bases at J, with 16 bases between. From germline, CDR1 is SGHRS and CDR2 YFSETQ. CDR3 sequence reads: CASRPTLPWTDTQYF. DNA of the CDR3: TGCGCCAGCAGGCCTACCCTCCCGTGGACAGATACGCAGTATTTT.

The rearrangement uses TRBV19 and TRBJ1-1, with 8 nucleotides matching TRBD1. V trimming: 1 base; J trimming: 5 bases; junction bases outside the gene matches: 6. There are 15 residues in the CDR3. CDR1 LNHDA and CDR2 SQIVND come from the germline V gene (reference sequence). Here the CDR3 reads CASSIVQGVGTEAFF. As DNA, the CDR3 is TGTGCCAGTAGTATAGTACAGGGGGTAGGAACTGAAGCTTTCTTT.